Below, 12 T cell receptor beta chains from the same sample are listed, as sequenced in a study of T cell repertoires in cytomegalovirus infection. TCRdb reprocessed the reads with MiXCR, giving one entry per CDR3 protein. Among some 350,000 distinct CDR3 sequences listed, about a sixth were seen once. The source material was PBMCs. These receptor sequences come from a human donor in good health (CMV status not recorded). Some clones in this sample may be carry-over from other donors' samples.

This rearrangement joins TRBV20-1 to TRBJ2-1; 7 positions agree with TRBD2. Per germline, CDR1 DFQATT and CDR2 SNEGSKA (reference sequence). This CDR3 spans 16 amino acids. The V segment lost 2 bases and the J segment 1 base; nucleotides outside the gene matches: 8. CDR3 nucleotides: TGCAGTGCTAGAAGACTAGCCCAAATTTCCTACAATGAGCAGTTCTTC. This encodes CSARRLAQISYNEQFF.

The chain employs TRBV10-3 and TRBJ2-7, with D perhaps TRBD1 or TRBD2 (5 bases each). Trimming left V 4 bases short and J 4 bases short, with 14 bases between. From germline, CDR1 is ENHRY and CDR2 SYGVKD. The CDR3 is made up of 14 amino acids. The CDR3 loop reads CAISGEGLDYEQYF. The CDR3 DNA sequence: TGTGCCATCAGTGGTGAGGGGCTGGATTACGAGCAGTACTTC.

A few counts support this clonotype. The J gene is TRBJ1-1, the V gene TRBV20-1, with TRBD1 identical over 9 bases. V gave up 5 bases and J gave up 3 bases; unmatched junction bases: 16. The CDR3 is 17 residues long. Per germline, CDR1 DFQATT and CDR2 SNEGSKA (reference sequence). The CDR3 loop reads CSAPTAGQGWWDTEAFF. The DNA for the CDR3 is TGCAGTGCTCCCACGGCCGGACAGGGGTGGTGGGACACTGAAGCTTTCTTT.

This clonotype was detected ten times or more. The chain has TRBV28 and TRBJ2-1; no clear D. Trimming cost V 2 bases and J 6 bases, with 8 bases left between them. Germline V CDR1 and CDR2: MDHEN, SYDVKM. The CDR3 extends over 13 amino acids. The CDR3 spells CASSLVQTNEQFF. In DNA form, the CDR3 reads TGTGCCAGCAGTTTAGTACAGACCAATGAGCAGTTCTTC.

This clonotype has just a few counts. The chain uses TRBV3-1 and TRBJ2-7; D is ambiguous. Germline loops: CDR1 LGHDT, CDR2 YNNKEL (reference sequence). This CDR3 comprises 13 residues. V was shortened by 1 base and J by 8 bases, with 12 bases between the two germline ends. The CDR3 nucleotides are TGTGCCAGCAGCCAAGGGCTCTCGTATAAGCAGTACTTC. Amino acid sequence: CASSQGLSYKQYF.

The chain has TRBV7-2 and TRBJ2-3; D possibly uses TRBD1 or TRBD2 (6 bases each). This CDR3 spans 15 amino acids. Germline V gene lookup returns CDR1 SGHTA and CDR2 FQGNSA. V lost 1 base to trimming and J lost 4 bases, with 12 bases between them. The CDR3 loop is CASSLVRGRPDTQYF. CDR3 sequence (DNA): TGTGCCAGCAGCTTAGTCCGGGGGCGCCCAGATACGCAGTATTTT.

This clonotype was counted at least ten times. This chain joins TRBV12-3 or TRBV12-4 and TRBJ1-5, with D possibly matching TRBD1 (5 bases). Trimming pared 5 bases from V and 1 base from J, leaving 9 bases between. The CDR3 has 14 residues. CDR3: CASSQGGSNQPQHF. As DNA, the CDR3 is TGTGCCAGCAGTCAGGGTGGAAGCAATCAGCCCCAGCATTTT.

This clonotype occurred a few times. The chain links TRBV9 to TRBJ1-2; TRBD1 is a possible D gene (6 bases). The CDR3 covers 14 residues. V was shortened by 3 bases and J by 2 bases, with 11 bases between the two germline ends. Germline V gene sequence: CDR1 SGDLS, CDR2 YYNGEE. This chain's CDR3 is CASSEGGLNYGYTF. DNA of the CDR3: TGTGCCAGCAGCGAAGGGGGTTTAAACTATGGCTACACCTTC.

This clonotype appeared a few times. The chain uses TRBV29-1 and TRBJ2-5, with unresolved D. V lost 6 bases and J lost 5, with 7 bases in between. The V gene's germline CDR1 is SQVTM and CDR2 ANQGSEA. This CDR3 contains 10 residues. The CDR3 DNA sequence: TGCAGCGTCGCCCGGGAGACCCAGTACTTC. This sequence encodes CSVARETQYF. Full variable domain (rest looked up from reference TRBV29-1 and TRBJ2-5): SAVISQKPSRDICQRGTSLTIQCQVDSQVTMMFWYRQQPGQSLTLIATANQGSEATYESGFVIDKFPISRPNLTFSTLTVSNMSPEDSSIYLCSVARETQYFGPGTRLLVL.

The chain recombines TRBV12-3 or TRBV12-4 with TRBJ1-1; 7 bases line up with TRBD1. V lost 8 bases, J lost 6 bases, and 21 bases stayed unmatched. The CDR3 is 17 residues long. CDR3 nucleotide sequence: TGTGCCAGCCGAGACCTATGGGGACAGTCTAACGCGGCTGAAGCTTTCTTT. This translates into CASRDLWGQSNAAEAFF.

CDR3 in DNA: TGTGCCAGCAGCTTAGGGTATCAGGGACAAACCTACAATGAGCAGTTCTTC. It codes for CASSLGYQGQTYNEQFF. The chain uses TRBV11-2 and TRBJ2-1; a weak D match, TRBD1 (6 bases). V lost 1 base and J lost 2, with 15 bases in between. This CDR3 region has 17 residues. Germline CDR1 reads SGHAT; CDR2 reads FQNNGV.

The sample holds a few counts of this clonotype. The genes are TRBV12-3 or TRBV12-4 and TRBJ2-7; 8 bases line up with TRBD1. This CDR3 has 14 amino acids. Unmatched junction bases numbered 10, after V lost 6 bases and J lost 6 bases. The DNA for the CDR3 is TGTGCCAGCAGGACCGGGACAGGTCAGCGCGAGCAGTACTTC. Protein: CASRTGTGQREQYF.